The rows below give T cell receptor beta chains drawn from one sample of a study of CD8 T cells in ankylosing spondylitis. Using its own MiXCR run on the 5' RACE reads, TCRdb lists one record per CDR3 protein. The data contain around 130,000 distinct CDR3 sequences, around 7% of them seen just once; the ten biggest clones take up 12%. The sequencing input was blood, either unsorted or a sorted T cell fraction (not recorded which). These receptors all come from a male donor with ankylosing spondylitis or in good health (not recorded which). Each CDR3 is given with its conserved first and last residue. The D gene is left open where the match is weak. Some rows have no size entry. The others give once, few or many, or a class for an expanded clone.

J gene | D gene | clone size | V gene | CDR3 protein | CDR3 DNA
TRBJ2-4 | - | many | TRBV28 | CASSQGLAKGIQYF | TGTGCCAGCAGCCAGGGCCTCGCAAAGGGCATTCAGTACTTC
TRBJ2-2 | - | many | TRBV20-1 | CSAGGSGAGELFF | TGCAGTGCTGGAGGATCAGGGGCCGGGGAGCTGTTTTTT
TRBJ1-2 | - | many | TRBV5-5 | CASSLEISYGYTF | TGTGCCAGCAGCTTGGAAATTTCCTATGGCTACACCTTC
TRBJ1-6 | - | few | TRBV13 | CASINRALADNSPLHF | TGTGCCAGCATAAACCGGGCCCTTGCAGATAATTCACCCCTCCACTTT
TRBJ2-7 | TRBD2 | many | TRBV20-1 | CSARDRGGTSGSSYEQYF | TGCAGTGCTAGAGATCGTGGGGGGACTAGCGGTTCCTCCTACGAGCAGTACTTC
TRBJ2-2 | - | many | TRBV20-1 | CSARGSQRSDGELFF | TGCAGTGCTAGAGGGTCGCAGCGTTCAGACGGGGAGCTGTTTTTT
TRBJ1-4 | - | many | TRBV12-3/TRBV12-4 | CASRAQGYNEKLFF | TGTGCCAGCAGAGCACAGGGATACAATGAAAAACTGTTTTTT
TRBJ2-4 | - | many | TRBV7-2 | CASSLLAKNIQYF | TGTGCCAGCAGCTTATTAGCCAAAAACATTCAGTACTTC
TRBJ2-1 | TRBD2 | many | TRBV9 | CASSTSSGSLYEQFF | TGTGCCAGCAGCACCTCTAGCGGGAGTTTGTATGAGCAGTTCTTC
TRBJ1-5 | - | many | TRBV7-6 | CASSLGSGDQPQHF | TGTGCCAGCAGCTTAGGGTCTGGGGATCAGCCCCAGCATTTT
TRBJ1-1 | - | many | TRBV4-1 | CASSQTKGGSNTEAFF | TGCGCCAGCAGCCAGACCAAAGGGGGGTCGAACACTGAAGCTTTCTTT
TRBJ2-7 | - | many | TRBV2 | CASSVRRGTPLSYEQYF | TGTGCCAGCAGTGTGCGTAGGGGGACCCCCTTATCCTACGAGCAGTACTTC
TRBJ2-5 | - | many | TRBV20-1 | CSAGPGGETQYF | TGCAGTGCTGGACCTGGGGGGGAGACCCAGTACTTC
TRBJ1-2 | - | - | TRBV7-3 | CASSFAGERNGYTF | TGTGCCAGCAGCTTCGCGGGGGAACGAAATGGCTACACCTTC
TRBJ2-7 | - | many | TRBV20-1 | CSARVGGTYEQYF | TGCAGTGCTAGAGTAGGGGGAACCTACGAGCAGTACTTC
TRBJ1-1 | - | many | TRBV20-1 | CSARDLRGTEAFF | TGCAGTGCTAGAGATCTAAGGGGCACTGAAGCTTTCTTT
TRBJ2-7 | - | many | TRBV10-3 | CAISETVYEQYF | TGTGCCATCAGTGAGACAGTGTACGAGCAGTACTTC
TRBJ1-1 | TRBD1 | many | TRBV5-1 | CASTTPGTANTEAFF | TGCGCCAGCACCACCCCCGGGACAGCGAACACTGAAGCTTTCTTT
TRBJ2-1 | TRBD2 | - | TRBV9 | CASSPTSGARVAQFF | TGTGCCAGCAGCCCGACTAGCGGGGCGAGGGTCGCGCAGTTCTTC
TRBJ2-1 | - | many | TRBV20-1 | CSAYNEQFF | TGCAGTGCTTACAATGAGCAGTTCTTC
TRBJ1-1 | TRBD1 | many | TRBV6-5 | CASSYGPGGAATEAFF | TGTGCCAGCAGTTACGGGCCAGGGGGCGCCGCCACTGAAGCTTTCTTT
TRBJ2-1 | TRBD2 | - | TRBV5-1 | CASSLDSSGRNNEQFF | TGCGCCAGCAGCTTGGATAGTAGCGGGAGGAACAATGAGCAGTTCTTC
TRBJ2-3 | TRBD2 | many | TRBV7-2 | CASSQQAGDATQYF | TGTGCCAGCAGCCAACAAGCGGGGGACGCCACGCAGTATTTT
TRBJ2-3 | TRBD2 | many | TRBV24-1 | CATSDTSGQDTQYF | TGTGCCACCAGTGATACTAGCGGCCAGGATACGCAGTATTTT
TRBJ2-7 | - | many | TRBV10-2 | CASKRGYEQYF | TGCGCCAGCAAGAGGGGGTACGAGCAGTACTTC
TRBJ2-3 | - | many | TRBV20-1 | CSAPPTSTDTQYF | TGCAGTGCCCCACCGACTAGCACAGATACGCAGTATTTT
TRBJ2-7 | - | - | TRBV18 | CASSPIAGAEQYF | TGTGCCAGCTCACCAATCGCGGGCGCGGAGCAGTACTTC
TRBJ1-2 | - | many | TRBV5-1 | CASSSTGLYGYTF | TGCGCCAGCAGCTCAACAGGGCTATATGGCTACACCTTC
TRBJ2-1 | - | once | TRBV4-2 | CASSQDYLRDNEQFF | TGTGCCAGCAGCCAAGACTACCTTCGCGACAATGAGCAGTTCTTC
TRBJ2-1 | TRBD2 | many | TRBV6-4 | CASSATSGRGNEQFF | TGTGCCAGCAGTGCGACTAGCGGGAGAGGAAATGAGCAGTTCTTC
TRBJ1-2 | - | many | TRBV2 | CASSQDVHGYTF | TGTGCCAGCAGTCAAGACGTGCATGGCTACACCTTC
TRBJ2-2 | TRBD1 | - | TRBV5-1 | CASSLVGTGGFGDTGELFF | TGCGCCAGCAGCTTGGTGGGGACAGGGGGCTTTGGCGACACCGGGGAGCTGTTTTTT
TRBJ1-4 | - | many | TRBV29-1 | CSVETGEEKLFF | TGCAGCGTTGAAACTGGGGAGGAAAAACTGTTTTTT
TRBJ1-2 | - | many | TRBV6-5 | CASSLGGARQRVGYTF | TGTGCCAGCAGTTTGGGGGGCGCGAGACAAAGGGTTGGCTACACCTTC
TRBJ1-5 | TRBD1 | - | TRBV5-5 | CASSPRTGADPRPQHF | TGTGCCAGCAGCCCAAGAACAGGGGCCGACCCCCGGCCCCAGCATTTT
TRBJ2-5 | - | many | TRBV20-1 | CSASWGRPETQYF | TGCAGTGCTAGTTGGGGGCGGCCAGAGACCCAGTACTTC
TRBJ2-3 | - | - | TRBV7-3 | CASSLWVNTDTQYF | TGTGCCAGCAGCTTATGGGTGAACACAGATACGCAGTATTTT
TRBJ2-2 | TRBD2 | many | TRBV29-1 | CSVSGKVNTGELFF | TGCAGCGTTAGCGGGAAGGTAAACACCGGGGAGCTGTTTTTT
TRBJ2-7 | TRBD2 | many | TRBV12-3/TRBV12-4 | CASSLLAGVSYEQYF | TGTGCCAGCAGTTTACTAGCGGGAGTCTCCTACGAGCAGTACTTC
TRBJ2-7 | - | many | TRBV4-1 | CASSLMELSYEQYF | TGCGCCAGCAGCCTGATGGAACTCTCCTACGAGCAGTACTTC
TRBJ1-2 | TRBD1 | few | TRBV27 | CASSPEDRVGYTF | TGTGCCAGCAGTCCTGAGGACAGGGTCGGCTACACCTTC
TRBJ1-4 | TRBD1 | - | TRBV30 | CAWSVGVRGSANEKLFF | TGTGCCTGGAGTGTAGGTGTCAGGGGGTCAGCTAATGAAAAACTGTTTTTT
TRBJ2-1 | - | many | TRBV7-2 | CASSLDWNNEQFF | TGTGCCAGCAGCCTGGACTGGAACAATGAGCAGTTCTTC
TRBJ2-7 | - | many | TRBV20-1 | CSATRTDASYEQYF | TGCAGTGCTACAAGGACAGACGCGTCCTACGAGCAGTACTTC
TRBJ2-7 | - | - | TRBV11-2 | CASSSWGAGPYEQYF | TGTGCCAGCAGCTCATGGGGAGCCGGGCCCTACGAGCAGTACTTC
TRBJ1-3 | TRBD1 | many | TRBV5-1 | CASSLTETGAAGNTIYF | TGCGCCAGCAGCTTGACGGAAACAGGGGCTGCTGGAAACACCATATATTTT
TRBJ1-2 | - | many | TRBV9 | CASSVDGAYGYTF | TGTGCCAGCAGCGTGGACGGGGCCTATGGCTACACCTTC
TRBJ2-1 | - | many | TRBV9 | CASSVGGANYNEQFF | TGTGCCAGCAGCGTAGGGGGGGCGAACTACAATGAGCAGTTCTTC
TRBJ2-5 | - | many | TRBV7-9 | CASSLATTQETQYF | TGTGCCAGCAGCTTAGCGACAACACAAGAGACCCAGTACTTC
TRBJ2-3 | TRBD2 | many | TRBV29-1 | CSSRLAGSTDTQYF | TGCAGCTCAAGACTAGCGGGTAGCACAGATACGCAGTATTTT
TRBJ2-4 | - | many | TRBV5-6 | CASSLYLTRRENIQYF | TGTGCCAGCAGCTTATACCTGACTAGACGTGAAAACATTCAGTACTTC
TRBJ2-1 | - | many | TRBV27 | CASGAAGRGYHNEQFF | TGTGCCAGTGGGGCCGCGGGGAGAGGGTACCACAATGAGCAGTTCTTC
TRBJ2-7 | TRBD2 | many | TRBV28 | CASSLLGGRVTYEQYF | TGTGCCAGCAGTTTACTCGGCGGGAGGGTGACCTACGAGCAGTACTTC
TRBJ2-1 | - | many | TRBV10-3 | CAIRGLNLDEQFF | TGTGCCATCCGAGGACTAAACCTAGATGAGCAGTTCTTC
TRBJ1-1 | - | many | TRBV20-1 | CSARQGVNTEAFF | TGCAGTGCTAGGCAGGGAGTGAACACTGAAGCTTTCTTT